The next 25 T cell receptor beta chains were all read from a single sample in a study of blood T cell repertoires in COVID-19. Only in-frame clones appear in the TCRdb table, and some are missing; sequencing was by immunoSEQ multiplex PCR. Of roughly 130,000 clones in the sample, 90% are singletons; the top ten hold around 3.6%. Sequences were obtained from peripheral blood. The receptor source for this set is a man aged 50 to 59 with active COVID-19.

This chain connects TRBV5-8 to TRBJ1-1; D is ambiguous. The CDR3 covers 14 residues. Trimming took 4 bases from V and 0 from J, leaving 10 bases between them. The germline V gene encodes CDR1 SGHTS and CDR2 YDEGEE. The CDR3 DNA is TGTGCCAGCAGCCCCGGTCTCATGAACACTGAAGCTTTCTTT. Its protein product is CASSPGLMNTEAFF. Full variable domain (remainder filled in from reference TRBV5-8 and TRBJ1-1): EAGVTQSPTHLIKTRGQQATLRCSPISGHTSVYWYQQALGLGLQFLLWYDEGEERNRGNFPPRFSGRQFPNYSSELNVNALELEDSALYLCASSPGLMNTEAFFGQGTRLTVV.

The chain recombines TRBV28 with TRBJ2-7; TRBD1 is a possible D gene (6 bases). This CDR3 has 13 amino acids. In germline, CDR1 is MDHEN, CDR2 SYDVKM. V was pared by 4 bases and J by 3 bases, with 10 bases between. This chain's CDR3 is CASSSGQFYEQYV. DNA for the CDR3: TGTGCCAGCAGTTCCGGACAGTTCTACGAGCAGTACGTC.

CDR3: CASSPGQVSETQYF. CDR3 in DNA: TGTGCCAGCAGCCCAGGACAGGTCTCGGAGACCCAGTACTTC. This chain uses TRBV7-9 with TRBJ2-5, with 7 bases aligning to TRBD1. With V trimmed by 5 bases and J by 5 bases, 8 bases remained unmatched. Germline loops: CDR1 SEHNR, CDR2 FQNEAQ (reference sequence). The CDR3 has 14 amino acids.

The CDR3 here is CASSGIGGIQQFF. The CDR3 region has the DNA TGTGCCAGCAGCGGCATTGGCGGGATTCAGCAGTTCTTC. V and J are TRBV9 and TRBJ2-1; perhaps TRBD2 as D (6 bases). The CDR3 length is 13 residues. The V and J ends lost 3 bases and 11 bases respectively, with 15 bases between them. Per the germline V gene, CDR1 is SGDLS and CDR2 is YYNGEE.

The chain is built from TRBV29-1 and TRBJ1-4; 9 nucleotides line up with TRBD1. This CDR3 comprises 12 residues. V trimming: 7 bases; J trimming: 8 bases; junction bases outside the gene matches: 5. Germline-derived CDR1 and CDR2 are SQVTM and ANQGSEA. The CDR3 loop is CSAGQGREKLFF. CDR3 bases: TGCAGCGCGGGACAGGGTAGGGAAAAACTGTTTTTT.

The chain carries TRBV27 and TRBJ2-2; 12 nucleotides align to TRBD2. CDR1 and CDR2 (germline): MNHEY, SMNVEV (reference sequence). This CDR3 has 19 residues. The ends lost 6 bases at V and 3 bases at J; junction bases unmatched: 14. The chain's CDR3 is CASSPRVERLAGDTGELFF. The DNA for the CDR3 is TGTGCCAGCAGCCCTAGAGTGGAGAGACTAGCGGGGGACACCGGGGAGCTGTTTTTT.

CDR3 sequence reads: CASTRTGGGTDTQYF. The DNA of the CDR3 is TGTGCCAGCACTAGGACAGGGGGCGGCACAGATACGCAGTATTTT. V gene TRBV25-1 combines with J gene TRBJ2-3, with 11 nucleotides matching TRBD1. With V trimmed by 7 bases and J by 1 base, 4 bases remained unmatched. Germline values: CDR1 MGHDK, CDR2 SYGVNS. CDR3 size: 15 residues.

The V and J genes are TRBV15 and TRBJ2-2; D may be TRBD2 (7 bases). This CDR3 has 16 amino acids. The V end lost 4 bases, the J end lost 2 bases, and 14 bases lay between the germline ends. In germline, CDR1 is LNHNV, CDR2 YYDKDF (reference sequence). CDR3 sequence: CATSTPRGANTGELFF. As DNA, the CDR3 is TGTGCCACCAGCACCCCCCGGGGGGCAAACACCGGGGAGCTGTTTTTT.

The CDR3 sequence: CASSQGTGGPMMLFF. CDR3 DNA sequence: TGTGCCAGCAGCCAAGGGACAGGGGGCCCCATGATGCTGTTTTTT. The chain combines TRBV4-2 with TRBJ2-2; TRBD1 agrees at 11 bases. Per the germline V gene, CDR1 is LGHNA and CDR2 is YNFKEQ. The CDR3 spans 15 residues. V lost 1 base and J lost 13; bases outside the gene matches: 8.

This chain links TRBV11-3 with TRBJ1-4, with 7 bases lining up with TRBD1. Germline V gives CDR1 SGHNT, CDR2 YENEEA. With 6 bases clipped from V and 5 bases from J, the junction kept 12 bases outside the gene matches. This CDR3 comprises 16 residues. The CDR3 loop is CASSLTGTANNEKLFF. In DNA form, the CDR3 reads TGTGCCAGCAGTTTGACCGGGACAGCAAACAATGAAAAACTGTTTTTT.

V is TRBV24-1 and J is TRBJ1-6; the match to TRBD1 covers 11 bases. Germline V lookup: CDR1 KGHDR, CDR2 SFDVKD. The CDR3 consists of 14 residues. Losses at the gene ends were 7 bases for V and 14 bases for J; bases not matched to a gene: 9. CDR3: CATRTDRGLRALHF. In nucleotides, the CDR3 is TGTGCCACCAGGACGGACAGGGGGCTTCGGGCCCTCCACTTT.

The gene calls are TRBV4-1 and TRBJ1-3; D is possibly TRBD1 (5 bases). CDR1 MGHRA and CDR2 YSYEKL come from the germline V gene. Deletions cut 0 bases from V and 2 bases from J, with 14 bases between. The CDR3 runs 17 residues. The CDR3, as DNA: TGCGCCAGCAGCCAAGATCGAAGCGGGACTCCTGGAAACACCATATATTTT. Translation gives CASSQDRSGTPGNTIYF.

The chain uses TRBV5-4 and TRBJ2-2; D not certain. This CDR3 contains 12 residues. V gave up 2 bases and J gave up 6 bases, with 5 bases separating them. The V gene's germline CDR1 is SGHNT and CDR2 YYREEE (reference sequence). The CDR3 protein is CASSFVAGELFF. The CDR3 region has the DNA TGTGCCAGCAGCTTTGTCGCCGGGGAGCTGTTTTTT.

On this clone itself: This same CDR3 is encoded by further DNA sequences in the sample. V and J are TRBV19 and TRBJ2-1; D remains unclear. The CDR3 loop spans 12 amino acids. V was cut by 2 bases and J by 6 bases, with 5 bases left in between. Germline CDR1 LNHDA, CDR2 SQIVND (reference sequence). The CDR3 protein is CASSIQRNEQFF. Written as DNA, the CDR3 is TGTGCCAGTAGTATACAGCGCAATGAGCAGTTCTTC.

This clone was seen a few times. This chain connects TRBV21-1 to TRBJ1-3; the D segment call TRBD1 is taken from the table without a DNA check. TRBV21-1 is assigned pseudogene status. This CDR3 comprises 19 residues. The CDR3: CASSKGRTGHRSSGNTIYF. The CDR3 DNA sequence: TGTGCCAGCAGCAAAGGCCGTACTGGACACCGGAGCTCTGGAAACACCATATATTTT.

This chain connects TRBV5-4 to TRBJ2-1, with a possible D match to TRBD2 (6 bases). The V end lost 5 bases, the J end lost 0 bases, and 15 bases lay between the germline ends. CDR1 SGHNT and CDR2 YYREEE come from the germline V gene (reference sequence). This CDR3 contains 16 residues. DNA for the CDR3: TGTGCCAGCAGTTCAAGCGGGCACAGCTCCTACAATGAGCAGTTCTTC. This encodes CASSSSGHSSYNEQFF.

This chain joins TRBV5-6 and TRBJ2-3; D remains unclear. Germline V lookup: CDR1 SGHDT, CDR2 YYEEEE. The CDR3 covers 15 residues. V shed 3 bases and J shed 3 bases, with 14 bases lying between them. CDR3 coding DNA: TGTGCCAGCAGCTACGTTCCCCAGACAACAGATACGCAGTATTTT. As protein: CASSYVPQTTDTQYF.

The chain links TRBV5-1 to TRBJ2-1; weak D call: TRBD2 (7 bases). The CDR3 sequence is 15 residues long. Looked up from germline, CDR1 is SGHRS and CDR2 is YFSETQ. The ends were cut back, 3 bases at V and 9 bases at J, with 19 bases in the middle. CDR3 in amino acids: CASSSSGRGGGEQFF. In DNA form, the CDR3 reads TGCGCCAGCAGCTCTAGCGGAAGGGGGGGAGGTGAGCAGTTCTTC.

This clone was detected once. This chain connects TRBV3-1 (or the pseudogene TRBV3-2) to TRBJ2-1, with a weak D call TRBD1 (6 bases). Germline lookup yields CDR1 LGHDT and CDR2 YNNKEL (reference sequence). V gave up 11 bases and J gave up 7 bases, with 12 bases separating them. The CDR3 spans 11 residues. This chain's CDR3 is CAVTGFNEQFF. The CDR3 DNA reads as TGTGCCGTAACAGGGTTTAATGAGCAGTTCTTC.

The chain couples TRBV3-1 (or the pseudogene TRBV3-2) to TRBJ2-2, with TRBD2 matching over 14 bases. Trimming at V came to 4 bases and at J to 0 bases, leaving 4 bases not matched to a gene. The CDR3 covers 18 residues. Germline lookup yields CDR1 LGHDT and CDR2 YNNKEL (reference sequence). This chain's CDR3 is CASSPRTSGGPNTGELFF. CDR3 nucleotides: TGTGCCAGCAGCCCAAGGACTAGCGGGGGGCCGAACACCGGGGAGCTGTTTTTT.

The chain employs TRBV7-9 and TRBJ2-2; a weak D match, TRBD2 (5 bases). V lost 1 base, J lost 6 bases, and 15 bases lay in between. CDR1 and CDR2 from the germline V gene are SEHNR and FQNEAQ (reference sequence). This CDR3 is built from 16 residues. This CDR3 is CASSLESGEAAGELFF. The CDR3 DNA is TGTGCCAGCAGCTTAGAAAGCGGAGAGGCGGCCGGGGAGCTGTTTTTT.

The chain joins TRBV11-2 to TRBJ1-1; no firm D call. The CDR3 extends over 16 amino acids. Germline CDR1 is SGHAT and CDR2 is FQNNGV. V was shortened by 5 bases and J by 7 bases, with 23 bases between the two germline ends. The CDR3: CASSPRVQEAPREAFF. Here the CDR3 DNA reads TGTGCCAGCAGCCCGAGGGTTCAAGAAGCCCCCCGTGAAGCTTTCTTT. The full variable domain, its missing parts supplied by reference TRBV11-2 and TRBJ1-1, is EAGVAQSPRYKIIEKRQSVAFWCNPISGHATLYWYQQILGQGPKLLIQFQNNGVVDDSQLPKDRFSAERLKGVDSTLKIQPAKLEDSAVYLCASSPRVQEAPREAFFGQGTRLTVV.

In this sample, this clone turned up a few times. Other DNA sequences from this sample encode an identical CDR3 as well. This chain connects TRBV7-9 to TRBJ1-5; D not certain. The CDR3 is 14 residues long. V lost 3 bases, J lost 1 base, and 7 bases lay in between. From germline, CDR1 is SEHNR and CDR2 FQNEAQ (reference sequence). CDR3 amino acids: CASSLRGSNQPQHF. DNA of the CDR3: TGTGCCAGCAGCTTGAGAGGGAGCAATCAGCCCCAGCATTTT.

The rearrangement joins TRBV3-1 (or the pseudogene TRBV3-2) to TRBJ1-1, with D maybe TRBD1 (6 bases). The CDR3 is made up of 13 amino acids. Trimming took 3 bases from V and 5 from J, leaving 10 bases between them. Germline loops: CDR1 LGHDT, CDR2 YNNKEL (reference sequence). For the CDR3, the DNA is TGTGCCAGCAGCCATCGAGGGGGTACTGAAGCTTTCTTT. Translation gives CASSHRGGTEAFF.

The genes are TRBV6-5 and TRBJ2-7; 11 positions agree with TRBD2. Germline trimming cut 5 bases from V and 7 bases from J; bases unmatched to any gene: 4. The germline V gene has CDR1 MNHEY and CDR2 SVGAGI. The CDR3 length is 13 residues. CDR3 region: CASSRTSGWEQYF. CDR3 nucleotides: TGTGCCAGCAGTCGGACTAGCGGGTGGGAGCAGTACTTC.